The subject of this entry is one TCR beta chain. The germline CDR1 and CDR2 sequences are MNHNY and SVGAGI (reference sequence). The CDR3 spans 13 residues. V lost 5 bases to trimming and J lost 4 bases, with 11 bases between them. TCRdb analysed the RT-PCR reads with MiXCR anew, one entry per CDR3 protein. The sample records approximately 720,000 distinct CDR3 sequences, approximately 15% being singletons. This clonotype originated in a female donor in good health, serving as a healthy control. The chain carries TRBV6-6 and TRBJ1-2, with a possible D match to TRBD1 (6 bases). The material sequenced was memory CD4+ T cells from blood. The CDR3 DNA reads as TGTGCCAGCAGTCACAGGGACCGCTATGGCTACACCTTC. This codes for CASSHRDRYGYTF.